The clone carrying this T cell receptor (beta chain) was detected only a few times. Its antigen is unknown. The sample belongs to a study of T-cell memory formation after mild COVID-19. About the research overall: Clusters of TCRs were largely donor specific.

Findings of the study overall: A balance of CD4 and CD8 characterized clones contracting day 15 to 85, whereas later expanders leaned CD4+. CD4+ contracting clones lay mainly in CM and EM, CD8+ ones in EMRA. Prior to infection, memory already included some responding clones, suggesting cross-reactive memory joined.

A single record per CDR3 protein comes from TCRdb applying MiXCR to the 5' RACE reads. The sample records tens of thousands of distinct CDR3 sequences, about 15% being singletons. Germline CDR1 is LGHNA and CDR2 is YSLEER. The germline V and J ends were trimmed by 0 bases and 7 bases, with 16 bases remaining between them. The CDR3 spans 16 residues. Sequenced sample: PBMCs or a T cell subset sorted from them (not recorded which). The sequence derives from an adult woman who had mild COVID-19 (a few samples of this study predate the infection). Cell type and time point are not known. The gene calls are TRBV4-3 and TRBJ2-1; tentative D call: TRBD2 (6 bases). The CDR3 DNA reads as TGCGCCAGCAGCCAAGAGGTGGGACTCCCGGCTAATGAGCAGTTCTTC. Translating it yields CASSQEVGLPANEQFF.